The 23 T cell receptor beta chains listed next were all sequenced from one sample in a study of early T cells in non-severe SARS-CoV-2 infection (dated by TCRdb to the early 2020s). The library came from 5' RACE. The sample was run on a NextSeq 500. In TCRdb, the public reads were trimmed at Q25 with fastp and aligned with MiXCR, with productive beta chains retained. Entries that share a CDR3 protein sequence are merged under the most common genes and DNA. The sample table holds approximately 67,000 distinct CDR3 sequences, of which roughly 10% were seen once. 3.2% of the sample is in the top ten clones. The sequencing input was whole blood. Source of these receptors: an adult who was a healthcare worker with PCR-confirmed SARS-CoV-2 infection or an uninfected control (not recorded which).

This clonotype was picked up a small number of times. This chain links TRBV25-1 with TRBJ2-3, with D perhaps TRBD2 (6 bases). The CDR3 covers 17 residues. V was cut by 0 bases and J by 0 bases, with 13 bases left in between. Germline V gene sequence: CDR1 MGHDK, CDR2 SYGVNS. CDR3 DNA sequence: TGTGCCAGCAGTGAATACGGGCGAGGGACTAGCACAGATACGCAGTATTTT. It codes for CASSEYGRGTSTDTQYF. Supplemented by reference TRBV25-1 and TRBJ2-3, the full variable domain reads EADIYQTPRYLVIGTGKKITLECSQTMGHDKMYWYQQDPGMELHLIHYSYGVNSTEKGDLSSESTVSRIRTEHFPLTLESARPSHTSQYLCASSEYGRGTSTDTQYFGPGTRLTVL.

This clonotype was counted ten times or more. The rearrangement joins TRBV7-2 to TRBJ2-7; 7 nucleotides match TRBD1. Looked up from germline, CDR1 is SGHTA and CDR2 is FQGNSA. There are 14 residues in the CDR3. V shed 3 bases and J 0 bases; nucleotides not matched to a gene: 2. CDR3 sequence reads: CASSFDRVSYEQYF. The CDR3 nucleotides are TGTGCCAGCAGCTTCGACAGGGTCTCCTACGAGCAGTACTTC.

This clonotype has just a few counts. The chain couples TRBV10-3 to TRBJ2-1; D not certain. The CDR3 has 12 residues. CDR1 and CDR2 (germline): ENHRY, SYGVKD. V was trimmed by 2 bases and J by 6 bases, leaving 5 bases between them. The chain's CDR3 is CAISEDLNEQFF. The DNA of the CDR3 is TGTGCCATCAGTGAGGACCTCAATGAGCAGTTCTTC.

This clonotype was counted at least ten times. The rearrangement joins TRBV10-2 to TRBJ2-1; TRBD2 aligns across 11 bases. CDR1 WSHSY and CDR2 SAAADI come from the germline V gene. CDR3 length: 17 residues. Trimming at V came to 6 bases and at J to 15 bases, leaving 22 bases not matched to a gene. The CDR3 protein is CASRPEFRLAGNRSPFF. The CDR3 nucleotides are TGCGCCAGCAGACCAGAATTCCGACTAGCGGGGAATAGAAGCCCGTTCTTC.

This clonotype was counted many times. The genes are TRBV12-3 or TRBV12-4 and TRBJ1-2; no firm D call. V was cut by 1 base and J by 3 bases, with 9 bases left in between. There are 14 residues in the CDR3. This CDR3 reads CASSLGGRDYGYTF. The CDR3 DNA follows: TGTGCCAGCAGTTTAGGCGGTAGGGACTATGGCTACACCTTC.

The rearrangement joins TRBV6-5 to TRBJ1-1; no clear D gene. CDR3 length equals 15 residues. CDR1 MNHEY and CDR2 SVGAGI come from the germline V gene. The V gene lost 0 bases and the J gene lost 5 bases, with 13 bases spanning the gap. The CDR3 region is CASSYSLGRPTEAFF. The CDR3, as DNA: TGTGCCAGCAGTTACTCCCTCGGACGGCCTACTGAAGCTTTCTTT.

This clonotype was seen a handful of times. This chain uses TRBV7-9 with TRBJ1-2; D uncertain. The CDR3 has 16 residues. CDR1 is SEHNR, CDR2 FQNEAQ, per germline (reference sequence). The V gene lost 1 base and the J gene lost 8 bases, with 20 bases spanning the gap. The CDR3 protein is CASSLDAWEAVKGYTF. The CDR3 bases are TGTGCCAGCAGCTTAGACGCGTGGGAGGCAGTAAAAGGCTACACCTTC.

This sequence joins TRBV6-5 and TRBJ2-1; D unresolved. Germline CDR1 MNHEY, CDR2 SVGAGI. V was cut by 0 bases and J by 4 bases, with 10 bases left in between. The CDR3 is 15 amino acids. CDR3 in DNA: TGTGCCAGCAGTTACTCGCCGATTCGGTACAATGAGCAGTTCTTC. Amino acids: CASSYSPIRYNEQFF.

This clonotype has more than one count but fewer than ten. The CDR3 DNA is TGTGCCAGCAGCCGGACTGCTAACAATGAGCAGTTCTTC. Translation gives CASSRTANNEQFF. The V and J genes are TRBV13 and TRBJ2-1, with D maybe TRBD2 (5 bases). The CDR3 extends over 13 amino acids. Germline V lookup: CDR1 PRHDT, CDR2 FYEKMQ (reference sequence). V lost 5 bases to trimming and J lost 5 bases, with 10 bases between them.

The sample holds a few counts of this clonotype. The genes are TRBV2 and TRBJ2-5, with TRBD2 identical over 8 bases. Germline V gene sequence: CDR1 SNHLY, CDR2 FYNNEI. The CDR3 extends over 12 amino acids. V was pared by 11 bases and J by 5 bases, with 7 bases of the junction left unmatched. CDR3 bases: TGTGCCGGGAAGACTAGCGAGGAGACCCAGTACTTC. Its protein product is CAGKTSEETQYF.

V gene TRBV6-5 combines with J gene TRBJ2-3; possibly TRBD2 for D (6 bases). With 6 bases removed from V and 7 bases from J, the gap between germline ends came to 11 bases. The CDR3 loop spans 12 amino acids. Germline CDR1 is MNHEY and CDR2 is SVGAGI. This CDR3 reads CASSWDFNTQYF. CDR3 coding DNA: TGTGCCAGCAGCTGGGACTTTAATACGCAGTATTTT.

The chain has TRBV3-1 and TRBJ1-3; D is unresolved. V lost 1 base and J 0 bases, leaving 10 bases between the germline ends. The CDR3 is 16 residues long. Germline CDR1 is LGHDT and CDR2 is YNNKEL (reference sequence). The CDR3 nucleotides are TGTGCCAGCAGCCAAGGTAGCAGACCCTCTGGAAACACCATATATTTT. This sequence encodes CASSQGSRPSGNTIYF. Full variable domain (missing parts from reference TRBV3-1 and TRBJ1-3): DTAVSQTPKYLVTQMGNDKSIKCEQNLGHDTMYWYKQDSKKFLKIMFSYNNKELIINETVPNRFSPKSPDKAHLNLHINSLELGDSAVYFCASSQGSRPSGNTIYFGEGSWLTVV.

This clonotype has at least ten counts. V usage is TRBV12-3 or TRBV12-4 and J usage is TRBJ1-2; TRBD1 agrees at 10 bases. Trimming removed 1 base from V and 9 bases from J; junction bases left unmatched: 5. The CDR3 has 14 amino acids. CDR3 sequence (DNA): TGTGCCAGCAGTTTAGGTGGGACAGGGGAGAGCTACACCTTC. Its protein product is CASSLGGTGESYTF.

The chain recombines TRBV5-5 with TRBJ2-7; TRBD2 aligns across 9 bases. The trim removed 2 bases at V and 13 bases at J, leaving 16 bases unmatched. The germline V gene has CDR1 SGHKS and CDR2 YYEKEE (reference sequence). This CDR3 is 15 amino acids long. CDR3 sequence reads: CASSFRQSIAGEDYF. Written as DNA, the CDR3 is TGTGCCAGCAGCTTCCGACAGAGTATAGCGGGAGAGGATTACTTC.

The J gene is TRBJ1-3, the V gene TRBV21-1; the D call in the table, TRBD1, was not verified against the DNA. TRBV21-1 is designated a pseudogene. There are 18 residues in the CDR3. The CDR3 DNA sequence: TGTGCCAGCAGCAAAGGGGGGAAGGGACAGGGTCCCAGGAACACCATATATTTT. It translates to CASSKGGKGQGPRNTIYF.

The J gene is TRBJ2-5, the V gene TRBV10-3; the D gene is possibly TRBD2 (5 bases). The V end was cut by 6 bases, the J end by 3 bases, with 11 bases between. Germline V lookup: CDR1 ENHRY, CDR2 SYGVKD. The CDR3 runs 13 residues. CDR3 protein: CAISPREKETQYF. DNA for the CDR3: TGTGCCATCAGCCCTAGGGAGAAAGAGACCCAGTACTTC.

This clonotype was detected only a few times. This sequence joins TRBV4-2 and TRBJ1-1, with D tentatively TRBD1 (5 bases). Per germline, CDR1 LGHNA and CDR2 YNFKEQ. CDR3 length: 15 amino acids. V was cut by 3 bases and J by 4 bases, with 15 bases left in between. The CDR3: CASSQVLAGSTEAFF. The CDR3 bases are TGTGCCAGCAGCCAGGTATTGGCAGGGAGCACTGAAGCTTTCTTT.

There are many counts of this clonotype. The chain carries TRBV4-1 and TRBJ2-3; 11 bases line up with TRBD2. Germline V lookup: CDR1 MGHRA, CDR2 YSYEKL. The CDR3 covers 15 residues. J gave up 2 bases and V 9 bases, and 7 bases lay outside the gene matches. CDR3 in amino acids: CASRGLAAITDTQYF. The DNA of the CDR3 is TGCGCCAGTCGGGGACTAGCGGCGATCACAGATACGCAGTATTTT.

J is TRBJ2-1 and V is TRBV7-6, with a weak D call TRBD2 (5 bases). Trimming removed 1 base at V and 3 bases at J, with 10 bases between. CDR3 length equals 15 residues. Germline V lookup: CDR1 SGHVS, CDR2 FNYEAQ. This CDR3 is CASSLVSSSYNEQFF. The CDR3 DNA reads TGTGCCAGCAGCTTAGTGTCTAGCAGCTACAATGAGCAGTTCTTC.

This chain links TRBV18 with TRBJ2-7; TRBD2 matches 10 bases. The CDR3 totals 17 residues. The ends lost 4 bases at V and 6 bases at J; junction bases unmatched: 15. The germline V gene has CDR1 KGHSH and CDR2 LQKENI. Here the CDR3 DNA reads TGTGCCAGCTCACGCACCGGTGCGACTAGCGGGCTCCCCGAGCAGTACTTC. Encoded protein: CASSRTGATSGLPEQYF.

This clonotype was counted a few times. In nucleotides, the CDR3 is TGCAGTGCTAGCGGCAGGGCCTATGAAGCTTTCTTT. This codes for CSASGRAYEAFF. This chain links TRBV20-1 with TRBJ1-1; TRBD1 is a possible D gene (5 bases). The CDR3 is made up of 12 amino acids. Germline CDR1 and CDR2: DFQATT and SNEGSKA (reference sequence). V shed 3 bases and J shed 7 bases, with 12 bases lying between them.

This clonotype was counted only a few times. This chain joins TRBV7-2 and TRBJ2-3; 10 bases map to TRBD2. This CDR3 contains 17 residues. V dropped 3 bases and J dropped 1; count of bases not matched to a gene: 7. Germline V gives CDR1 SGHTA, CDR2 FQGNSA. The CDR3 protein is CASSFRAGTSGTDTQYF. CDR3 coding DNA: TGTGCCAGCAGCTTCAGGGCCGGGACTAGCGGCACAGATACGCAGTATTTT.

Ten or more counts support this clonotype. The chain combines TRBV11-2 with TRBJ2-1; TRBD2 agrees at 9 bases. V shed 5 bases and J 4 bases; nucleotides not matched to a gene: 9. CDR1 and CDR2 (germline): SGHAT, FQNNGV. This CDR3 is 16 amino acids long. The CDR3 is CASSPRGSGRYNEQFF. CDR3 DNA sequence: TGTGCCAGCAGCCCCCGAGGGAGCGGGAGGTACAATGAGCAGTTCTTC.